The 4 T cell receptor beta chains presented below share a single source sample, sequenced in a study of shared clonotypes between healthy human individuals. Libraries were prepared by immunoSEQ multiplex PCR; TCRdb keeps only in-frame clonotypes and omits some of them. The data contain hundreds of thousands of clones, around 96% of them singletons. CD8 cells classed as naive were CD45RO-negative and positively selected for CCR7, excluding terminally differentiated effector memory CD45RA+ cells. The sequenced material came from naive CD8+ T cells sorted from blood. Source of these receptors: a woman in her 30s in good health.

The gene calls are TRBV14 and TRBJ2-1; 9 bases align to TRBD2. The CDR3 is made up of 15 amino acids. In germline, CDR1 is SGHDN, CDR2 FVKESK. The ends lost 4 bases at V and 5 bases at J; junction bases unmatched: 6. This chain's CDR3 is CASSLLAGVHNEQFF. CDR3 DNA: TGTGCCAGCAGCCTATTAGCGGGAGTGCACAATGAGCAGTTCTTC. Full variable domain (rest looked up from reference TRBV14 and TRBJ2-1): EAGVTQFPSHSVIEKGQTVTLRCDPISGHDNLYWYRRVMGKEIKFLLHFVKESKQDESGMPNNRFLAERTGGTYSTLKVQPAELEDSGVYFCASSLLAGVHNEQFFGPGTRLTVL.

This chain's CDR3 is CAIRLTSSYEQYF. The CDR3, as DNA: TGTGCCATCAGGCTGACTAGCAGCTACGAGCAGTACTTC. The chain employs TRBV10-3 and TRBJ2-7; 7 nucleotides agree with TRBD2. This CDR3 spans 13 amino acids. CDR1 is ENHRY and CDR2 is SYGVKD in the germline V gene. J lost 3 bases, V lost 6 bases, and 5 bases had no gene match.

This clone was seen just once. The rearrangement uses TRBV11-2 and TRBJ1-1; D unclear. CDR1 is SGHAT and CDR2 is FQNNGV in the germline V gene. Between the trimmed V and J ends, which lost 2 bases and 0 bases, there was a span of 7 bases. The CDR3 spans 14 residues. In DNA, the CDR3 is TGTGCCAGCAGCTTAACGGCTATGAACACTGAAGCTTTCTTT. Encoded protein: CASSLTAMNTEAFF. Full variable domain (rest looked up from reference TRBV11-2 and TRBJ1-1): EAGVAQSPRYKIIEKRQSVAFWCNPISGHATLYWYQQILGQGPKLLIQFQNNGVVDDSQLPKDRFSAERLKGVDSTLKIQPAKLEDSAVYLCASSLTAMNTEAFFGQGTRLTVV.

The rearrangement links TRBV5-8 to TRBJ2-3, with TRBD1 identical over 9 bases. Germline CDR1 and CDR2: SGHTS and YDEGEE. This CDR3 spans 15 amino acids. The V segment lost 1 base and the J segment 3 bases; nucleotides outside the gene matches: 3. The CDR3 loop is CASSLHGTGTDTQYF. The CDR3, as DNA: TGTGCCAGCAGCTTGCATGGGACAGGGACAGATACGCAGTATTTT.